This T cell receptor (beta chain) was retrieved from a study of glioma-infiltrating T cells (dated by TCRdb to the mid-2010s). Looking at the study overall: TCR alpha- and beta-chain repertoires were sequenced from glioma tissue, non-neoplastic brain tissue and matched peripheral blood mononuclear cells. To gauge divergence between tissue and blood T-cell populations, every tissue-infiltrating repertoire was compared against the peripheral blood repertoire from the same patient. Three low-grade glioma patients, several primary glioblastoma patients and three non-glioma patients contributing non-neoplastic brain tissue were included in the paired cohort. Paper-wide results and their limitations: VJ-independent divergence between tissue and blood was lower than expected in non-neoplastic patients but higher than expected in all gliomas, particularly low-grade gliomas. Tissue and blood shared very few CDR3 sequences, a result attributed to high CDR3 diversity and limited sampling. Small numbers underpinned the group comparisons: under ten glioblastoma patients, three low-grade glioma patients and three non-neoplastic patients.

The iRepertoire nested amplicon-rescue multiplex PCR (arm-PCR) platform was used to amplify TCR alpha and beta CDR3 regions from RNA. For one-step reverse transcription and amplification, roughly 85-400 ng of tissue mRNA or PBMC total RNA was used as input. Following bead purification, Illumina adapters were added by a secondary multiplex PCR, and libraries between 200 and 400 bp were gel-purified. Internal 6-nucleotide barcodes were carried by the libraries and were used for demultiplexing. Sequencing of the libraries was done on an Illumina MiSeq using 2x220 or 2x250 nucleotide paired-end reads. For the original study's pipeline: Paired reads were merged using FLASH 1.2.11 and were aligned to the GRCh37 human genome using BWA-MEM, after which TRA and TRB reads were extracted. For V and J assignment, an IMGT-derived reference of cassette sequences and CDR3 motifs that included pseudogenes was used. Reads were translated in three frames, and productive CDR3s were defined as those with a C...FGXG motif and no stop codons. Clonotypes were defined as unique combinations of V-J cassette pair and CDR3 amino acid sequence. Reads were filtered by Hamming distance, with the threshold set by the sequence error rate of each sample in mapped regions. TCRdb reanalyzed the raw reads on its own, using fastp at Q25 for trimming and MiXCR for clone calling, and kept in-frame beta chains. Each CDR3 protein gets just one entry, which takes the most common genes and DNA from the rows behind it. The V and J calls here are based on TCRdb, not the publication. The sample includes approximately 40,000 distinct CDR3 sequences, with about 22% observed a single time. Together, the top ten hold almost 6.5% of the sample.

This clonotype was seen repeatedly, ten times or more. The specificity of this receptor is unknown. Relative to the germline gene, one junction end is altered; a read error may explain this. In the germline V gene (reference sequence), CDR1 corresponds to DFQATT and CDR2 to SNEGSKA. From the cysteine up to the phenylalanine, the CDR3 has a length of 13 residues. Only the CDR3 part of the read is kept: 39 bases, read in frame from the first base. This receptor chain uses TRBV20-1 and TRBJ2-3; possibly the D gene is TRBD2, per 7 matching bases. This receptor was obtained from a human donor with low-grade glioma or glioblastoma, undergoing nonglioma brain surgery, or in good health (not recorded which). Input material: glioma tissue, nonneoplastic brain tissue, or PBMCs (not recorded which). Here the CDR3 is given as CSARGGSPDTQYF. The nucleotide sequence is TGCAGCGCTAGGGGGGGTTCGCCAGATACGCAGTATTTT.